These 9 T cell receptor beta chains share one sample of origin, sequenced in a study of control samples from healthy donors and cancer patients. Sequenced by immunoSEQ multiplex PCR; TCRdb stores in-frame clones only, minus some. Of about 21,000 clones listed, 80% to 90% were seen once; the top ten hold roughly 24%. Sample: PBMCs. These receptors originate from a man aged 60-69 years with colorectal cancer.

The gene calls are TRBV19 and TRBJ1-2; tentative D call: TRBD1 (5 bases). Looked up from germline, CDR1 is LNHDA and CDR2 is SQIVND (reference sequence). V lost 0 bases and J 4 bases, leaving 12 bases between the germline ends. The CDR3 loop spans 15 amino acids. Here the CDR3 reads CASSIDQQVVYGYTF. The CDR3 DNA reads TGTGCCAGTAGTATAGATCAACAGGTCGTCTATGGCTACACCTTC.

The gene calls are TRBV19 and TRBJ1-4, with D hard to call. The CDR3 contains 13 residues. In germline, CDR1 is LNHDA, CDR2 SQIVND (reference sequence). Between the trimmed V and J ends, which lost 4 bases and 6 bases, there was a span of 9 bases. CDR3: CASSKDLDEKLFF. The CDR3 nucleotides are TGTGCCAGTAGTAAGGATTTGGATGAAAAACTGTTTTTT.

This sequence joins TRBV19 and TRBJ2-5, with a possible D match to TRBD2 (7 bases). The V end was cut by 3 bases, the J end by 4 bases, with 12 bases between. This CDR3 has 14 residues. CDR1 is LNHDA and CDR2 is SQIVND in the germline V gene (reference sequence). Here the CDR3 DNA reads TGTGCCAGTAGTATGAGGGGGGGTCGAGAGACCCAGTACTTC. Translating it yields CASSMRGGRETQYF.

The rearrangement links TRBV4-3 to TRBJ2-7; D gene unclear. There are 15 residues in the CDR3. The V end lost 0 bases, the J end lost 3 bases, and 12 bases lay between the germline ends. Germline V gene sequence: CDR1 LGHNA, CDR2 YSLEER. The CDR3 here is CASSQDVGSVYEQYV. The DNA of the CDR3 is TGCGCCAGCAGCCAAGACGTAGGCAGCGTCTACGAGCAGTACGTC.

A single count supports this clone. The J gene is TRBJ2-5, the V gene TRBV7-8, with TRBD1 as a possible D gene (5 bases). V dropped 1 base and J dropped 2 bases, with 11 bases sitting between them. The CDR3 loop spans 15 amino acids. From germline, CDR1 is SGHVS and CDR2 FQNEAQ. DNA for the CDR3: TGTGCCAGCAGCTTAGGACAGCTTTTTCAAGAGACCCAGTACTTC. It specifies CASSLGQLFQETQYF. Using reference TRBV7-8 and TRBJ2-5 for the parts outside the CDR3, the full variable domain is GAGVSQSPRYKVAKRGQDVALRCDPISGHVSLFWYQQALGQGPEFLTYFQNEAQLDKSGLPSDRFFAERPEGSVSTLKIQRTQQEDSAVYLCASSLGQLFQETQYFGPGTRLLVL.

This clone was detected only a few times. The CDR3 DNA is TGCAGTGCTTCCAAGAACACTGAAGCTTTCTTT. Residues: CSASKNTEAFF. The chain recombines TRBV20-1 with TRBJ1-1; no clear D. Deletions cut 5 bases from V and 1 base from J, with 5 bases between. Looked up from germline, CDR1 is DFQATT and CDR2 is SNEGSKA (reference sequence). CDR3 length: 11 residues.

V is TRBV29-1 and J is TRBJ1-2; D is perhaps TRBD1 (6 bases). The CDR3 sequence is 13 residues long. The V gene lost 2 bases and the J gene lost 4 bases, with 11 bases spanning the gap. Germline V gives CDR1 SQVTM, CDR2 ANQGSEA. This chain's CDR3 is CSVELDRGYGYTF. The CDR3 DNA reads TGCAGCGTTGAATTGGACAGAGGCTATGGCTACACCTTC.

V gene TRBV7-9 combines with J gene TRBJ1-1; D gene ambiguous. The V end lost 7 bases, the J end lost 8 bases, and 14 bases lay between the germline ends. The CDR3 spans 12 residues. Germline V gene sequence: CDR1 SEHNR, CDR2 FQNEAQ (reference sequence). The CDR3 nucleotides are TGTGCCAGCAACCCCGAGGTGGGGGAAGCTTTCTTT. Amino acid sequence: CASNPEVGEAFF.

V gene TRBV5-1 combines with J gene TRBJ2-6; a possible D gene is TRBD2 (5 bases). Germline loops: CDR1 SGHRS, CDR2 YFSETQ. Trimming shortened V by 9 bases and J by 0 bases, and 10 bases separated the two germline ends. The CDR3 spans 14 residues. The CDR3 region has the DNA TGCGCCACCTCCCGGGGCTCTGGGGCCAACGTCCTGACTTTC. This sequence encodes CATSRGSGANVLTF. The full variable domain, completed using reference TRBV5-1 and TRBJ2-6, is KAGVTQTPRYLIKTRGQQVTLSCSPISGHRSVSWYQQTPGQGLQFLFEYFSETQRNKGNFPGRFSGRQFSNSRSEMNVSTLELGDSALYLCATSRGSGANVLTFGAGSRLTVL.